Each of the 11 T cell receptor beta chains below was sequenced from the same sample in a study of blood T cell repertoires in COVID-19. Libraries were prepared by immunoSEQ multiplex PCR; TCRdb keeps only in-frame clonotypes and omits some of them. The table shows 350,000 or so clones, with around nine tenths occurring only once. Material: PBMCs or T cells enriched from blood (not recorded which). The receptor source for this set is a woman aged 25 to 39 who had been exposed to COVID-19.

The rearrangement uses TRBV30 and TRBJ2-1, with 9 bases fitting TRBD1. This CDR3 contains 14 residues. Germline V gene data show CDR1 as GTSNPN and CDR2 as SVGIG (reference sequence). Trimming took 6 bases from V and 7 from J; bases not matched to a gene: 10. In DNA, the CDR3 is TGTGCCTGTAGATCCGGGACAGGGAGGAATGAGCAGTTCTTC. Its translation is CACRSGTGRNEQFF.

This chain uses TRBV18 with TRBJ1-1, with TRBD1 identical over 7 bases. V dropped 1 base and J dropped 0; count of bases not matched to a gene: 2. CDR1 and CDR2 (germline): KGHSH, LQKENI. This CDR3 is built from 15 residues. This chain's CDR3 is CASSPQGAMNTEAFF. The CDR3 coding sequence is TGTGCCAGCTCACCACAGGGGGCCATGAACACTGAAGCTTTCTTT.

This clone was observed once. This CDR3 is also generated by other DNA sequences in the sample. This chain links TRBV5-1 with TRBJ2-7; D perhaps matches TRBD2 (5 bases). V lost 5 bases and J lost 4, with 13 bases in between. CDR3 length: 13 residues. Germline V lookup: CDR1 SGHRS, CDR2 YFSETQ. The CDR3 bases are TGCGCCAGCAGTCTCCTGGGAGATTACGAGCAGTACTTC. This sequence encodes CASSLLGDYEQYF. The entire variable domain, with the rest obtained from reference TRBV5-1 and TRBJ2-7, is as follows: KAGVTQTPRYLIKTRGQQVTLSCSPISGHRSVSWYQQTPGQGLQFLFEYFSETQRNKGNFPGRFSGRQFSNSRSEMNVSTLELGDSALYLCASSLLGDYEQYFGPGTRLTVT.

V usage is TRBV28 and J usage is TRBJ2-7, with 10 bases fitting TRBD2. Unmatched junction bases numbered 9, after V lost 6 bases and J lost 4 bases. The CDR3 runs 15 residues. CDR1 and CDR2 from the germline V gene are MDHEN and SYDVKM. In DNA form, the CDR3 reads TGTGCCAGCAGCCACCCCCGGACTAGCGGATACGAGCAGTACTTC. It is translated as CASSHPRTSGYEQYF. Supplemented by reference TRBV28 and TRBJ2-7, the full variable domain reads DVKVTQSSRYLVKRTGEKVFLECVQDMDHENMFWYRQDPGLGLRLIYFSYDVKMKEKGDIPEGYSVSREKKERFSLILESASTNQTSMYLCASSHPRTSGYEQYFGPGTRLTVT.

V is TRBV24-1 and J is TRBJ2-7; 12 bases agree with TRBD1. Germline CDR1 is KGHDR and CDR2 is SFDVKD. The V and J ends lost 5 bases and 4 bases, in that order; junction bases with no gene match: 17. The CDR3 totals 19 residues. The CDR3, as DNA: TGTGCCACCAGTGTCCGATCCCGGGACAGGGGGCGTGAGCCTTACGAGCAGTACTTC. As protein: CATSVRSRDRGREPYEQYF.

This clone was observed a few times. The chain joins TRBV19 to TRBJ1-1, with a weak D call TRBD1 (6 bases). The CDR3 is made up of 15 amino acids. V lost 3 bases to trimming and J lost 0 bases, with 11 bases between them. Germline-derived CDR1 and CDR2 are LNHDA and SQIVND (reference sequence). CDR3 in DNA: TGTGCCAGTAGTATTCGGGGGGCAATGAACACTGAAGCTTTCTTT. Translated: CASSIRGAMNTEAFF.

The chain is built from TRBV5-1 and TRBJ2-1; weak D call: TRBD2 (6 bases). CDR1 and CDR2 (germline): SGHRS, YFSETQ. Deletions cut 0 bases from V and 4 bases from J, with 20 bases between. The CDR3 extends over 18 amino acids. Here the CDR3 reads CASSLDKGLGRYYNEQFF. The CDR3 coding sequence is TGCGCCAGCAGCTTGGATAAGGGACTCGGTAGATATTACAATGAGCAGTTCTTC. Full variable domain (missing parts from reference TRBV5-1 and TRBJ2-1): KAGVTQTPRYLIKTRGQQVTLSCSPISGHRSVSWYQQTPGQGLQFLFEYFSETQRNKGNFPGRFSGRQFSNSRSEMNVSTLELGDSALYLCASSLDKGLGRYYNEQFFGPGTRLTVL.

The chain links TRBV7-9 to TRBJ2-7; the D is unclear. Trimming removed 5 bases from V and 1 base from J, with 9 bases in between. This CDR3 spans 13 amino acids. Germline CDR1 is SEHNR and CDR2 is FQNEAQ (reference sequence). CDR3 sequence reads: CASSNSKSYEQYF. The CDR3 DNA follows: TGTGCCAGCAGCAACTCTAAATCCTACGAGCAGTACTTC. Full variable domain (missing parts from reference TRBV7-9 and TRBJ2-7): DTGVSQNPRHKITKRGQNVTFRCDPISEHNRLYWYRQTLGQGPEFLTYFQNEAQLEKSRLLSDRFSAERPKGSFSTLEIQRTEQGDSAMYLCASSNSKSYEQYFGPGTRLTVT.

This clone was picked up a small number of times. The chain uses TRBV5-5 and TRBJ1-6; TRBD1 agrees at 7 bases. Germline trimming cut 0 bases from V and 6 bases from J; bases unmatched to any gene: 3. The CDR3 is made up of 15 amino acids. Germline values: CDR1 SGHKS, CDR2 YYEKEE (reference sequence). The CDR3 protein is CASSLEGQSNSPLHF. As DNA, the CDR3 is TGTGCCAGCAGCTTGGAGGGACAGAGTAATTCACCCCTCCACTTT.

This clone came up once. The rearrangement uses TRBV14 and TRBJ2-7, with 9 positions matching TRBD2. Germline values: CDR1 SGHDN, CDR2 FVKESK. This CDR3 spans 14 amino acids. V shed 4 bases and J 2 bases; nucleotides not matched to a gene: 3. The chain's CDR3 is CASSPRLAAYEQYF. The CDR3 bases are TGTGCCAGCAGCCCCAGACTAGCGGCCTACGAGCAGTACTTC.

This CDR3 is CASSLGPSGIARELFF. The CDR3 nucleotides read TGTGCCAGCAGCTTAGGGCCTAGCGGGATCGCCCGGGAGCTGTTTTTT. The chain couples TRBV7-9 to TRBJ2-2, with TRBD2 matching over 9 bases. V was clipped by 1 base and J by 9 bases; unmatched bases: 9. The CDR3 is 16 amino acids. Germline values: CDR1 SEHNR, CDR2 FQNEAQ (reference sequence).